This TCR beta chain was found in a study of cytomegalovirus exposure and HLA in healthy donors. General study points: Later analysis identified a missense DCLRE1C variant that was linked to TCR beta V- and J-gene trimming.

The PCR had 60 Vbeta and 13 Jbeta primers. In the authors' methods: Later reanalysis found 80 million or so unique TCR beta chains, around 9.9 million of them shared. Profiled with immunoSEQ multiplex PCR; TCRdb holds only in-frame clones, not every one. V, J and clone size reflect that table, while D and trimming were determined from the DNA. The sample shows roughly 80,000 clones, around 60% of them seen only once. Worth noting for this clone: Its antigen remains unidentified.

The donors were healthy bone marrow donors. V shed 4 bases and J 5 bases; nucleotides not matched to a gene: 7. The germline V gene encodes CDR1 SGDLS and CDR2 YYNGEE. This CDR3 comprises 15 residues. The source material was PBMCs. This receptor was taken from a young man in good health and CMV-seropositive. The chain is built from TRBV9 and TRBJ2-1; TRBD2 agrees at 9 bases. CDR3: CASSTAGTSNNEQFF. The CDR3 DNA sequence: TGTGCCAGCAGCACGGCCGGGACTAGCAACAATGAGCAGTTCTTC.